The source of this TCR beta chain is a study of cytomegalovirus exposure and HLA in healthy donors. Looking at the study overall: Most donors, 70% to 85% of a few hundred genotyped, fell in the Caucasian-associated ancestry cluster. Findings and caveats of the study: Later analysis associated a missense DCLRE1C variant with TCR beta V- and J-gene trimming. A previous analysis found most TCR beta V segments productive roughly 87% or roughly 30% of the time. With further analysis later on, most CMV-associated TCR beta chains appeared HLA-restricted.

The PCR made use of 60 Vbeta and 13 Jbeta primers. Here immunoSEQ multiplex PCR was the method, and the copy in TCRdb shows in-frame clones only, minus some. The profile shows more than 90,000 clones, just under 70% of them singletons. This clone was observed once. What it recognizes is unknown. Trimming took 2 bases from V and 2 from J; bases not matched to a gene: 8. The CDR3 is made up of 16 amino acids. Germline loops: CDR1 MDHEN, CDR2 SYDVKM. The chain links TRBV28 to TRBJ1-2; 7 bases are a match to TRBD1. This clonotype originated in a man in his thirties or forties in good health and CMV-seropositive. Sequencing input: PBMCs. CDR3 coding DNA: TGTGCCAGCAGTTTAAGGACCACGGGACAGAACTATGGCTACACCTTC. Encoded protein: CASSLRTTGQNYGYTF.